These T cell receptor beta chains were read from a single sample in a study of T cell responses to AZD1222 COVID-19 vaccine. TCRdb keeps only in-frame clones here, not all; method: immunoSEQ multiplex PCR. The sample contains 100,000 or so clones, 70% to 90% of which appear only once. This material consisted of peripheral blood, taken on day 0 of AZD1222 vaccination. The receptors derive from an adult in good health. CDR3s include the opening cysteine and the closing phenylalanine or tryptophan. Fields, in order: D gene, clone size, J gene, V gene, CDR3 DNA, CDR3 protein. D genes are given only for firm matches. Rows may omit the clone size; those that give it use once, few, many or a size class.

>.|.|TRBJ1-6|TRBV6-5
TGTGCCAGCACTAACCCCTCCTATAATTCACCCCTCCACTTT
CASTNPSYNSPLHF
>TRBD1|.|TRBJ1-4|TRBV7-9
TGTGCCAGCAGCTTAGGAGACAGGGGTGGAACTAATGAAAAACTGTTTTTT
CASSLGDRGGTNEKLFF
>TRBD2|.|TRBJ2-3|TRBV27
TGTGCCAGCAGTTTATCAGGGATCTTCCTAGCGGGAGAAGGAGATACGCAGTATTTT
CASSLSGIFLAGEGDTQYF
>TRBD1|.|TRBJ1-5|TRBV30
TGTGCCTGGAGTCCACCCCGGGACAGGGAAAGCAATCAGCCCCAGCATTTT
CAWSPPRDRESNQPQHF
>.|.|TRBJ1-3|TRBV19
TGTGCCAGTAGGGGGTTGTCGGAATTTGGAAACACCATATATTTT
CASRGLSEFGNTIYF
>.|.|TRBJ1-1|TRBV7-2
TGTGCCAGCAGCTCAGGGGCCACAGGGTTGGCTTTCTTT
CASSSGATGLAFF
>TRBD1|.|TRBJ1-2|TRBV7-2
TGTGCCAGCAGCCTCGGAGGGCCTAGACAGGGCGGCTACACCTTC
CASSLGGPRQGGYTF
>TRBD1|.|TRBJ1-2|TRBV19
TGTGCCAGTAGCCGAGAACAGGGGCAGGAATGGTATGGCTACACCTTC
CASSREQGQEWYGYTF
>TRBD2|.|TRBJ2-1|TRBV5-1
TGCGCCAGCCTACCGACTAGCGGGTACGGGAATGAGCAGTTCTTC
CASLPTSGYGNEQFF
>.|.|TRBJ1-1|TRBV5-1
TGCGCCAGCAGCCCATCGGGCAGGGGCGGATATACTGAAGCTTTCTTT
CASSPSGRGGYTEAFF
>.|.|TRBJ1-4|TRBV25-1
TGTGCCAGCATAGGTTACGGAACTAATGAAAAACTGTTTTTT
CASIGYGTNEKLFF
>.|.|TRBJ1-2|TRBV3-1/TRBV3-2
TGTGCCAGCAGCCAAACATTCCAGGGTCTCGGCTACACCTTC
CASSQTFQGLGYTF
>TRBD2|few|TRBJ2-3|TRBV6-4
TGTGCCAGCAGTGAGTTAGCGGGGGTCCACACAGATACGCAGTATTTT
CASSELAGVHTDTQYF
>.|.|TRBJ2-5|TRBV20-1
TGCAGTGCTAGTGCGAGGGGAGATCGAGAGACCCAGTACTTC
CSASARGDRETQYF
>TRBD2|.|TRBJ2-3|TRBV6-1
TGTGCCAGCAGTGAAAGACGGGGGGCAGATACGCAGTATTTT
CASSERRGADTQYF
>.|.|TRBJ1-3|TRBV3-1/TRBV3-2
TGTGCCAGCAGCCAAGAAATCGGCAGGCTGAGCTCTGGAAACACCATATATTTT
CASSQEIGRLSSGNTIYF